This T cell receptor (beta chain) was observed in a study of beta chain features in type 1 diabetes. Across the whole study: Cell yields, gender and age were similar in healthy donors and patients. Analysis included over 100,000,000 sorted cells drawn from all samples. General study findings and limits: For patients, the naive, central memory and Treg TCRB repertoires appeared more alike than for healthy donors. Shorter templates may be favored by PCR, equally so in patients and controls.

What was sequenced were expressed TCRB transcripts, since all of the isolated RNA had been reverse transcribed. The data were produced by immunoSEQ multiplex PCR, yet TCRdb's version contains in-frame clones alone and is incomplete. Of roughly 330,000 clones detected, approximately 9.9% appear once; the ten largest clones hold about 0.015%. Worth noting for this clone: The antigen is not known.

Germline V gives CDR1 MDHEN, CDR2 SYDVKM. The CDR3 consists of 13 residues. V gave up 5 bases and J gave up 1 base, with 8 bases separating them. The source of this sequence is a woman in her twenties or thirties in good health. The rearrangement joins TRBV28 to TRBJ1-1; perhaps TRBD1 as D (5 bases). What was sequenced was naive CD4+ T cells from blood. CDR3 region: CASSLRENTEAFF. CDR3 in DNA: TGTGCCAGCAGTCTCAGGGAGAACACTGAAGCTTTCTTT.